This paragraph covers one TCR beta chain sequence. There is no known antigen for this receptor. No clone much larger than this one lies a single base away; base qualities are absent. TCRbeta CDR3 regions were amplified from genomic DNA using the immunoSEQ Assay, a bias-controlled multiplex PCR. The authors processed their data as follows. Nucleated cell counts per sample were estimated from amplification of reference gene primers within the assay. To quantify the absolute abundance of each unique TCRbeta CDR3 rearrangement, sequence reads were collapsed and filtered. For each sample, productive Simpson clonality was calculated by taking the square root of Simpson's diversity index across productive rearrangements. In its TCRdb copy, this immuneACCESS table keeps in-frame sequences only and misses some clones. Where compared with another copy, unresolved V genes explain less than half of these, and the others have no known cause. D and trimming come from the DNA, and the V and J calls and clone size come from that table. Here the sample has about 410,000 clones; nearly 90% occur a single time. The ten largest clones take up about 1.7% of the sample.

The data stem from a study of blood T cell repertoires in COVID-19 (dated by TCRdb to about 2020). Broadly, across the study: The collaborator samples originated in the United States, Italy and Spain and spanned the acute and convalescent phases of COVID-19. The material from the prospective study consisted of cDNA or gDNA derived from T cells, B-cell-depleted T cells, or PBMCs. Where available, HLA class I and class II types were obtained from metadata supplied by the sample provider rather than from assay-based typing. A de-identified subject ID, COVID-19 status, age in years and sex were almost always included in the sample metadata. The dataset comprised deeply sampled blood TCRbeta repertoires from subjects exposed to, actively infected with, or recovered from COVID-19. A freely available public database, intended as a resource for researchers studying the immune response to SARS-CoV-2, is where the repertoires were released. Samples were obtained from the ongoing ImmuneRACE study (first 160 participants) and from over a thousand subjects provided by 6 global collaborators. Here is what the overall study found, with its caveats: The amount of clinical and demographic metadata varied by source and participant and was provided uncurated.

Enrolling through a virtual design, the prospective study's participants ranged in age from roughly 18 to 89 years and lived across roughly 24 United States geographic areas. In the prospective study, participants were assigned to cohorts based on the clinical history participants reported in a screening survey and a study questionnaire. For ImmuneRACE Cohort 3, a participant was defined as recovered based on two consecutive negative NP/OP PCR tests, clearance by a healthcare professional, or resolution of symptoms. In the prospective study, whole blood, serum and a nasopharyngeal or oropharyngeal swab were collected from each participant by mobile phlebotomists. Prospective study participants could optionally give additional blood draws and questionnaires over a roughly two-month period. Blood samples from the prospective study were shipped frozen or at room temperature prior to DNA extraction.

The specimen sequenced was PBMCs or T cells enriched from blood (not recorded which). This TCR was recovered from a woman aged 25 to 39 who had recovered from COVID-19.

The CDR3 has the sequence CASFLGGGPDEKLFF. The DNA reads as follows: TGTGCCAGCTTTTTAGGAGGCGGGCCTGATGAAAAACTGTTTTTT. The chain joins TRBV28 to TRBJ1-4; the D gene cannot be named for sure. Deletion took 8 bases off V and 6 bases off J, with a span of 19 bases between the germline ends. Measured from the cysteine to the phenylalanine, the CDR3 is 15 residues long. Only CDR3 DNA is held: 45 bases, read in frame from base 1. The germline V gene sets CDR1 to MDHEN and CDR2 to SYDVKM.